This TCR beta chain was captured by sequencing in a study of response to subunit inactivated influenza vaccine. Findings and caveats of the study: Authors suggested each seasonal influenza vaccination recruits few new T cells.

The CDR3 covers 14 residues. V gave up 5 bases and J gave up 6 bases, with 14 bases separating them. TCRdb independently ran MiXCR on the RT-PCR reads; one entry per CDR3 protein. The repertoire includes more than 700,000 distinct CDR3 sequences, less than 25% of them detected once, and about 9.4% sits in the top ten. As regards this clonotype: Its antigen is unidentified.

The material was PBMCs from blood, obtained more than 4 days after vaccination. The receptor comes from a man between 50 and 59 years old who received an inactivated influenza vaccine. The V and J genes are TRBV12-3 or TRBV12-4 and TRBJ2-4; maybe TRBD1 (6 bases). The chain's CDR3 is CASSLTGLRNIQYF. The CDR3 nucleotides read TGTGCCAGCAGTCTTACAGGGTTAAGAAACATTCAGTACTTC.